These 13 T cell receptor beta chains were all obtained from the same sample, sequenced in a study of T cell responses to AZD1222 COVID-19 vaccine. The table came from immunoSEQ multiplex PCR; TCRdb's copy has only in-frame clones and leaves some out. The sample holds more than 120,000 clones; about nine tenths are singletons and the top ten take roughly 1.5%. This material consisted of peripheral blood, taken 28 days after the second AZD1222 dose. All receptors come from an adult who received the AZD1222 COVID-19 vaccine.

DNA for the CDR3: TGTGCCAGCAGTCCCGGGGTCTGGACTGAAGCTTTCTTT. As protein: CASSPGVWTEAFF. The chain employs TRBV6-2 or TRBV6-3 and TRBJ1-1; D gene unclear. From germline, CDR1 is MNHEY and CDR2 SVGEGT. V was clipped by 5 bases and J by 5 bases, with 12 bases between them. The CDR3 is 13 amino acids.

The chain couples TRBV15 to TRBJ1-2; D not certain. Germline lookup yields CDR1 LNHNV and CDR2 YYDKDF (reference sequence). The CDR3 is 15 residues long. V was clipped by 1 base and J by 8 bases, with 17 bases between them. In DNA form, the CDR3 reads TGTGCCACCAGCAGAGGTGGGCAGAGTCGAGGGGGCTACACCTTC. Translation: CATSRGGQSRGGYTF.

This chain uses TRBV6-5 with TRBJ1-1; D is possibly TRBD1 (5 bases). V dropped 6 bases and J dropped 1 base, with 12 bases sitting between them. This CDR3 has 14 residues. The germline V gene has CDR1 MNHEY and CDR2 SVGAGI. For the CDR3, the DNA is TGTGCCAGCAGACGCGGGGGGGAGAACACTGAAGCTTTCTTT. Amino acid sequence: CASRRGGENTEAFF.

The rearrangement joins TRBV28 to TRBJ1-2; D perhaps matches TRBD1 (5 bases). The CDR3 has 13 residues. V dropped 6 bases and J dropped 7 bases, with 15 bases sitting between them. Germline CDR1 and CDR2: MDHEN and SYDVKM. The CDR3 DNA is TGTGCCAGCAGCCAGGGAAATAATGGTGGCTACACCTTC. Its translation: CASSQGNNGGYTF.

This rearrangement joins TRBV7-2 to TRBJ2-7, with D perhaps matching TRBD2 (6 bases). V lost 0 bases and J lost 7, with 10 bases in between. The CDR3 has 13 residues. Germline V gene lookup returns CDR1 SGHTA and CDR2 FQGNSA. The CDR3 nucleotides are TGTGCCAGCAGCTTAGCGTGGGGAGGTGAGCAGTACTTC. Translated: CASSLAWGGEQYF.

The gene calls are TRBV10-3 and TRBJ2-3; D is possibly TRBD1 or TRBD2 (5 bases each). The CDR3 totals 15 residues. Trimming shortened V by 4 bases and J by 2 bases, and 13 bases separated the two germline ends. Germline V gives CDR1 ENHRY, CDR2 SYGVKD. CDR3 DNA sequence: TGTGCCATCAGTGGCGCCGGGACCAACACAGATACGCAGTATTTT. Translating gives CAISGAGTNTDTQYF.

The rearrangement joins TRBV28 to TRBJ2-2; 8 bases map to TRBD1. V shed 6 bases, J shed 0 bases, and the junction held 9 bases outside the gene matches. Germline assignment: CDR1 MDHEN and CDR2 SYDVKM. The CDR3 is 17 amino acids. The CDR3 loop is CASRSSRTGSNTGELFF. The DNA of the CDR3 is TGTGCCAGCAGATCTTCTCGGACAGGGTCGAACACCGGGGAGCTGTTTTTT.

The chain couples TRBV9 to TRBJ2-1, with 7 bases identical to TRBD2. CDR3 size: 15 residues. J gave up 6 bases and V 0 bases, and 6 bases lay outside the gene matches. Germline V lookup: CDR1 SGDLS, CDR2 YYNGEE. The CDR3 region is CASSVARGGSNEQFF. CDR3 bases: TGTGCCAGCAGCGTAGCTAGGGGAGGGAGCAATGAGCAGTTCTTC. Looking up the rest from reference TRBV9 and TRBJ2-1 gives the full variable domain: DSGVTQTPKHLITATGQRVTLRCSPRSGDLSVYWYQQSLDQGLQFLIQYYNGEERAKGNILERFSAQQFPDLHSELNLSSLELGDSALYFCASSVARGGSNEQFFGPGTRLTVL.

As for this clone: The same CDR3 arises from other DNA sequences in this sample as well. This sequence joins TRBV6-5 and TRBJ1-1; D is undetermined. Trimming removed 2 bases from V and 0 bases from J, with 10 bases in between. Germline values: CDR1 MNHEY, CDR2 SVGAGI. The CDR3 has 15 residues. The CDR3 spells CASSYPGRMNTEAFF. The CDR3 DNA reads TGTGCCAGCAGTTACCCCGGACGGATGAACACTGAAGCTTTCTTT.

The V and J genes are TRBV25-1 and TRBJ1-4; TRBD1 might be the D (5 bases). The CDR3 totals 15 residues. Trimming pared 2 bases from V and 9 bases from J, leaving 16 bases between. Germline CDR1 and CDR2: MGHDK and SYGVNS. The CDR3 DNA sequence: TGTGCCAGCAGTGAACAGGGTCGGGCGACCCAAAAACTGTTTTTT. Protein: CASSEQGRATQKLFF.

This clone was seen only a few times. V is TRBV27 and J is TRBJ1-1; D gene ambiguous. Trimming removed 0 bases at V and 4 bases at J, with 9 bases between. The CDR3 is made up of 14 amino acids. Germline V gives CDR1 MNHEY, CDR2 SMNVEV (reference sequence). Here the CDR3 reads CASSLSLTVTEAFF. For the CDR3, the DNA is TGTGCCAGCAGTTTATCTCTCACTGTCACTGAAGCTTTCTTT.

This clone was seen only once. The chain is built from TRBV3-1 (or the pseudogene TRBV3-2) and TRBJ2-1, with 10 bases aligning to TRBD2. The CDR3 loop spans 16 amino acids. CDR1 is LGHDT and CDR2 is YNNKEL in the germline V gene (reference sequence). V gave up 3 bases and J gave up 0 bases; unmatched junction bases: 2. The CDR3, as DNA: TGTGCCAGCAGCCATTGGACTAGCGGCTCCTACAATGAGCAGTTCTTC. As protein: CASSHWTSGSYNEQFF.

The J gene is TRBJ2-2, the V gene TRBV30; TRBD1 agrees at 8 bases. CDR3 size: 14 residues. Germline CDR1 GTSNPN, CDR2 SVGIG (reference sequence). With V trimmed by 3 bases and J by 1 base, 1 base remained unmatched. CDR3 sequence reads: CAWSRGLNTGELFF. The CDR3 nucleotides are TGTGCCTGGAGCAGGGGGCTGAACACCGGGGAGCTGTTTTTT.